This TCR beta chain was sequenced in a study of cytomegalovirus exposure and HLA in healthy donors. CDR1 and CDR2 from the germline V gene are MGHRA and YSYEKL. The V gene end was trimmed by 3 bases and the J gene end by 6 bases; junction bases not matched to a gene: 11. This CDR3 comprises 16 residues. In its sample, this clone was seen many times. Primers: 60 Vbeta forward and 13 Jbeta reverse. Some clones are missing from TCRdb's copy, which holds only in-frame ones; the method was immunoSEQ multiplex PCR. The table has roughly 180,000 clones, roughly 70% seen once. The source of this sequence is a male donor in good health and CMV-seronegative. The chain is built from TRBV4-1 and TRBJ2-4; 7 bases are shared with TRBD1. The sequencing sample was made of PBMCs. CDR3 residues: CASSHLTGEPGNIQYF. The CDR3 DNA follows: TGCGCCAGCAGCCACCTTACAGGGGAGCCAGGAAACATTCAGTACTTC.